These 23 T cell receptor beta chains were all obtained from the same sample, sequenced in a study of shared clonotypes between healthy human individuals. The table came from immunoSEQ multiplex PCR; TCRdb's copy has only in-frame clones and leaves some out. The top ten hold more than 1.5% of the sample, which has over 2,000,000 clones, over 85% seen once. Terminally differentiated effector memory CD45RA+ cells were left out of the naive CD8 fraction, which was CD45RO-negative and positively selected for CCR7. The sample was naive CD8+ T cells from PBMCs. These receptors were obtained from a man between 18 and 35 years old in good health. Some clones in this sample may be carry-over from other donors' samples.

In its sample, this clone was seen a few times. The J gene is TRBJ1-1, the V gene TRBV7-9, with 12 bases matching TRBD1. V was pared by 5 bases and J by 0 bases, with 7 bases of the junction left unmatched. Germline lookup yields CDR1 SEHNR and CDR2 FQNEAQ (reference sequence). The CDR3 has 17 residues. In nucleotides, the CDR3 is TGTGCCAGCAGCGCGGCCGGGACAGGGGGCTTGAACACTGAAGCTTTCTTT. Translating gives CASSAAGTGGLNTEAFF.

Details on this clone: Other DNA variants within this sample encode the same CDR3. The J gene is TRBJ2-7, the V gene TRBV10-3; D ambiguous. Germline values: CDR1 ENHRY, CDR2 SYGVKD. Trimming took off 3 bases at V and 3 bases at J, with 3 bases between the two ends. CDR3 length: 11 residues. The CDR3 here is CAISDLYEQYF. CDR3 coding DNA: TGTGCCATCAGTGATCTCTACGAGCAGTACTTC.

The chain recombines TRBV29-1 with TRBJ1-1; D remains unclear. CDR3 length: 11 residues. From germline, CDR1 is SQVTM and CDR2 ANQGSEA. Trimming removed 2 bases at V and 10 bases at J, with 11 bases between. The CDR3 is CSVENWVGAFF. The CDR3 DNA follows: TGCAGCGTTGAAAATTGGGTAGGAGCTTTCTTT.

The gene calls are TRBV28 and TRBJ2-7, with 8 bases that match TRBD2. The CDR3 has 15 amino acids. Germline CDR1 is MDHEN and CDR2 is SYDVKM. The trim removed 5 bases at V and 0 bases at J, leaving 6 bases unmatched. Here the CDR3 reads CASSVSGSSSYEQYF. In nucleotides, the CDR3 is TGTGCCAGCAGTGTAAGCGGGAGCTCCTCCTACGAGCAGTACTTC.

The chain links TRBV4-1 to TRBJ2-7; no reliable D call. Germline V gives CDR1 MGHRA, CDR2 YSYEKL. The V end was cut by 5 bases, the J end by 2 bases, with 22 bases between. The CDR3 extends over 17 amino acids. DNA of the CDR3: TGCGCCAGCAGCATCCTCCCCCTAGGGCCTACGCCCTACGAGCAGTACTTC. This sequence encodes CASSILPLGPTPYEQYF.

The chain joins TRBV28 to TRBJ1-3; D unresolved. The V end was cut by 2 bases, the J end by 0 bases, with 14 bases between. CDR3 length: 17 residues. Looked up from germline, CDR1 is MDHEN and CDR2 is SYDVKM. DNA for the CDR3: TGTGCCAGCAGTTTAACTCCGCCCCCATACTCTGGAAACACCATATATTTT. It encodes CASSLTPPPYSGNTIYF. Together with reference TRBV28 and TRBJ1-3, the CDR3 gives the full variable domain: DVKVTQSSRYLVKRTGEKVFLECVQDMDHENMFWYRQDPGLGLRLIYFSYDVKMKEKGDIPEGYSVSREKKERFSLILESASTNQTSMYLCASSLTPPPYSGNTIYFGEGSWLTVV.

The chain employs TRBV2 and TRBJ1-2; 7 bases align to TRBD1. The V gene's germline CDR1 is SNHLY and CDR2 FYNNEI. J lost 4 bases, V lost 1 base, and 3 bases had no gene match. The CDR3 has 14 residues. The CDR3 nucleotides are TGTGCCAGCAGTGAAGAGGGGGCAGGCTATGGCTACACCTTC. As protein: CASSEEGAGYGYTF.

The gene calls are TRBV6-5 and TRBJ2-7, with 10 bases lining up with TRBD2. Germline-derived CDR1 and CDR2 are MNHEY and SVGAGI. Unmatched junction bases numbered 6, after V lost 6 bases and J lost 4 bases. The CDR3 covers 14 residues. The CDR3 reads CASSPGLALYEQYF. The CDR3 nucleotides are TGTGCCAGCAGCCCGGGACTAGCGCTTTACGAGCAGTACTTC.

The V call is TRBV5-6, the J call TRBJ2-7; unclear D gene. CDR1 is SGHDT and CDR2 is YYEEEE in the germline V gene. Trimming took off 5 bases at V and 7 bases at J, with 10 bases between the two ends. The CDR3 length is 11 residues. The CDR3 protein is CASSYAGEQYF. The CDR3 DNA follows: TGTGCCAGCAGTTACGCTGGGGAGCAGTACTTC.

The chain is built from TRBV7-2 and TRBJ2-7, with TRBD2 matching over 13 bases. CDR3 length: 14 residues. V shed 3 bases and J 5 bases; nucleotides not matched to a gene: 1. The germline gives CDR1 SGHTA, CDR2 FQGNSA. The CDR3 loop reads CASSFGTSGNEQYF. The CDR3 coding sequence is TGTGCCAGCAGCTTTGGGACTAGCGGGAACGAGCAGTACTTC.

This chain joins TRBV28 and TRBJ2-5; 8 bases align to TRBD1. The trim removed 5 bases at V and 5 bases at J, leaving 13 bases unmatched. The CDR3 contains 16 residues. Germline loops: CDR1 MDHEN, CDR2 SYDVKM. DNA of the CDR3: TGTGCCAGCAGTCCCTCGCCGCAGGGGGCGAGGGAGACCCAGTACTTC. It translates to CASSPSPQGARETQYF.

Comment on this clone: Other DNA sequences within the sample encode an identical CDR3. The CDR3 loop reads CASSFAGAYNEQFF. CDR3 DNA: TGTGCCAGCAGTTTTGCTGGAGCCTACAATGAGCAGTTCTTC. V is TRBV27 and J is TRBJ2-1; D not resolved. Trimming removed 3 bases at V and 2 bases at J, with 8 bases between. Germline V CDR1 and CDR2: MNHEY, SMNVEV (reference sequence). The CDR3 is 14 residues long.

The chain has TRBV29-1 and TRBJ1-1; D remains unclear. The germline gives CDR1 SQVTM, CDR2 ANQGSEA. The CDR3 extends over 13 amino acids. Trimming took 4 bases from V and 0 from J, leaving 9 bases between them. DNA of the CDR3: TGCAGCGTTGTGATCGGCATGAACACTGAAGCTTTCTTT. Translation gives CSVVIGMNTEAFF.

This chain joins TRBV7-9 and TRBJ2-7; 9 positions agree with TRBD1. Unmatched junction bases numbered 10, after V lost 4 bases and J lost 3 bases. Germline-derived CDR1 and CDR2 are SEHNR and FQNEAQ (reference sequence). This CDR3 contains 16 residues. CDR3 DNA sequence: TGTGCCAGCAGCTCTGACGCGGACAGGGGATTCTACGAGCAGTACTTC. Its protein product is CASSSDADRGFYEQYF.

The chain's CDR3 is CASSLGLVRGEQYF. The CDR3 DNA follows: TGCGCCAGCAGCTTGGGATTGGTCAGAGGCGAGCAGTACTTC. The chain recombines TRBV5-1 with TRBJ2-7; no reliable D call. The CDR3 spans 14 residues. Germline lookup yields CDR1 SGHRS and CDR2 YFSETQ. V shed 0 bases and J shed 6 bases, with 13 bases lying between them.

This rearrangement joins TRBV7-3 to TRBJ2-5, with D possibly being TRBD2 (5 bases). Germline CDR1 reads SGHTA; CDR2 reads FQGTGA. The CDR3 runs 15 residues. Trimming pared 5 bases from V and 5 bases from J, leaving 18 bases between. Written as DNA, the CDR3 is TGTGCCAGCAGCCTCGGGGTGCTGTCGATGGAGACCCAGTACTTC. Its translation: CASSLGVLSMETQYF.

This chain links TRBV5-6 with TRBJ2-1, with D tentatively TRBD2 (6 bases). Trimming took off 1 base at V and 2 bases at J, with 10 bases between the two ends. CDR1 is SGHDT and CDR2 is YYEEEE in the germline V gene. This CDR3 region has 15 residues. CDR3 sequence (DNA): TGTGCCAGCAGCTTGCGCGGGGATGCCTACAATGAGCAGTTCTTC. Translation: CASSLRGDAYNEQFF.

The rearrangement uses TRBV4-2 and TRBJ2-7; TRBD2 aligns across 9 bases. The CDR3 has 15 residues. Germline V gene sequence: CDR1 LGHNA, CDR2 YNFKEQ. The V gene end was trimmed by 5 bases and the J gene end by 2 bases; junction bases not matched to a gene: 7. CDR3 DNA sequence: TGTGCCAGCAGCGCAAGTAGCGGGAGAACCTACGAGCAGTACTTC. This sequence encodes CASSASSGRTYEQYF.

CDR3 DNA: TGCAGCGTGGGGCACCCCGAGAATGAGCAGTTCTTC. Residues: CSVGHPENEQFF. The chain is built from TRBV29-1 and TRBJ2-1; maybe TRBD1 (5 bases). The CDR3 has 12 residues. Trimming shortened V by 6 bases and J by 7 bases, and 13 bases separated the two germline ends. Germline V gene lookup returns CDR1 SQVTM and CDR2 ANQGSEA.

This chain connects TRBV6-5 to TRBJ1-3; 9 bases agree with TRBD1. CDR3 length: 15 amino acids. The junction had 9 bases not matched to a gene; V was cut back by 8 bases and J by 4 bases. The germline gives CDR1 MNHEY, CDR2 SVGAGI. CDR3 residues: CASQTHRGLGNTIYF. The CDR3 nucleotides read TGTGCCAGCCAGACCCACAGGGGGCTAGGAAACACCATATATTTT.

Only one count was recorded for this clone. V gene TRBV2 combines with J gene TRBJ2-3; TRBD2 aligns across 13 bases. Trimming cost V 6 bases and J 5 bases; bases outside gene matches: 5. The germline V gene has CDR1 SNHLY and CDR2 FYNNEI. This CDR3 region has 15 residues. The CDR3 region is CASRGLAGVGDTQYF. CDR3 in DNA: TGTGCCAGCAGAGGACTAGCGGGAGTTGGAGATACGCAGTATTTT.

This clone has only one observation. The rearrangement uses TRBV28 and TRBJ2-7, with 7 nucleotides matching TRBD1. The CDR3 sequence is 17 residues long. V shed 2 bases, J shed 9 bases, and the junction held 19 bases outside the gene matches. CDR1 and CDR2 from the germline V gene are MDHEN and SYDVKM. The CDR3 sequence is CASSLKARGQAVLGQYF. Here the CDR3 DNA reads TGTGCCAGCAGTTTAAAGGCAAGGGGGCAGGCCGTTCTCGGGCAGTACTTC.

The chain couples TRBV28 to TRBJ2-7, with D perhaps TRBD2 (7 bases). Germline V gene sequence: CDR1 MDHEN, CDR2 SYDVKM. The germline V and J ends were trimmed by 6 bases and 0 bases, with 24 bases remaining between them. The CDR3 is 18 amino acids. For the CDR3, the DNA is TGTGCCAGCAGGGACCGGGGGGCGCTTGGGGAGGGCTCCTACGAGCAGTACTTC. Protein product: CASRDRGALGEGSYEQYF.